This TCR beta chain was identified in a study of regulatory T cells in long-lasting Graves disease. Study-level background: Persistent Graves' disease required over 5 years of antithyroid drugs and positive TSH receptor antibodies.

iRepertoire HTBI primers and Arm-PCR of CDR3 regions built TCR beta libraries. Original processing notes: Sequenced samples collectively carried roughly 60 TRBV and 14 TRBJ segments. TCRdb reprocessed the multiplex PCR reads via MiXCR and lists one record per CDR3 protein. TCRdb's processing, not the study's, gives the V and J calls here. The repertoire consists of roughly 400,000 distinct CDR3 sequences, with about a fifth occurring once and the leading ten covering less than 25%. Details on this clonotype: Germline and junction disagree at one end, which may indicate a read error.

Time point defined: persistent/refractory GD, antithyroid drugs over 5 years with positive TRAb. RNA isolated from PBMCs was used to make the TCR library. Each of the patients was recruited from an endocrinology department situated in Xi'an, China. The sample here was peripheral blood mononuclear cells (PBMCs), taken when the disease was refractory, from a patient treated with antithyroid drugs. The clonotype was recovered from a female donor with Graves disease.

The CDR3 DNA reads TGCGCCAGCAGCCCCTGGAGGGGACTAGCGGGCAATGAGCAGTTCTTC. Translation gives CASSPWRGLAGNEQFF. The gene calls are TRBV2 and TRBJ2-1, with 12 positions matching TRBD2. The CDR3 covers 16 residues. Germline V gives CDR1 SNHLY, CDR2 FYNNEI.